This T cell receptor beta chain was captured in a study of cytomegalovirus exposure and HLA in healthy donors. Study findings and constraints: A later analysis linked 16,951 TCR beta sequences to HLA alleles at 0.05 false discovery rate.

The PCR had 60 Vbeta and 13 Jbeta primers. Libraries were prepared by immunoSEQ multiplex PCR; TCRdb keeps only in-frame clonotypes and omits some of them. The sample has roughly 130,000 clones, around 80% seen once; the top ten hold around 3%. Details on this clone: Antigen: not known.

Germline values: CDR1 WNHNN, CDR2 SYGVQD (reference sequence). The CDR3 is 14 residues long. V shed 11 bases and J 4 bases; nucleotides not matched to a gene: 10. Healthy bone marrow donors made up the cohort. Material: PBMCs. The TCR originated in a woman between 18 and 30 years old in good health and CMV-seropositive. The chain joins TRBV10-1 to TRBJ2-7; the match to TRBD1 covers 11 bases. The CDR3 spells CASEAGTGGYEQYF. The CDR3 DNA reads as TGCGCCTCCGAAGCGGGGACAGGGGGATACGAGCAGTACTTC.